One sample yielded the 32 T cell receptor beta chains listed below, sequenced in a study of T-cell reconstitution after alpha-beta-depleted transplantation in children. Unique molecular identifiers were built into the TCRbeta library. TCRdb called the PCR reads again in MiXCR, with one record for every CDR3 protein. The sample has some 340,000 distinct CDR3 sequences, about a tenth seen once. Source: PBMCs from the stem cell graft donor, taken from the stem cell graft. These receptors originate from a human donor who donated a stem cell graft to a child with acute lymphoblastic leukemia.

The V gene is TRBV2, the J gene TRBJ1-5, with D possibly TRBD1 on 6 matching bases. The CDR3 contains 13 residues. Germline V gives CDR1 SNHLY, CDR2 FYNNEI. Trimming stripped 4 bases from V and 7 bases from J, with 11 bases between. The CDR3 loop reads CASSGQAVQPQHF. The CDR3 region has the DNA TGTGCCAGCAGTGGACAGGCGGTCCAGCCCCAGCATTTT.

As DNA, the CDR3 is TGTGCCAGCAGCCAAGCCGAGGCCAGCCCGAACACCGGGGAGCTGTTTTTT. It translates to CASSQAEASPNTGELFF. The V gene is TRBV3-1, the J gene TRBJ2-2; D unresolved. Germline CDR1 is LGHDT and CDR2 is YNNKEL (reference sequence). The CDR3 runs to 17 residues. V gave up 1 base and J gave up 0 bases, with 12 bases separating them.

The chain couples TRBV7-2 to TRBJ2-2; D is possibly TRBD2 (6 bases). The CDR3 is 16 amino acids. Germline CDR1 is SGHTA and CDR2 is FQGNSA. Trimming stripped 3 bases from V and 2 bases from J, with 13 bases between. The CDR3 bases are TGTGCCAGCAGCTTGTGGATAGCGGCCAACACCGGGGAGCTGTTTTTT. It codes for CASSLWIAANTGELFF. The full variable domain, rest sourced from reference TRBV7-2 and TRBJ2-2, is GAGVSQSPSNKVTEKGKDVELRCDPISGHTALYWYRQSLGQGLEFLIYFQGNSAPDKSGLPSDRFSAERTGGSVSTLTIQRTQQEDSAVYLCASSLWIAANTGELFFGEGSRLTVL.

This clonotype was observed a few times. The chain links TRBV20-1 to TRBJ2-7; 15 bases are a match to TRBD2. CDR1 is DFQATT and CDR2 is SNEGSKA in the germline V gene (reference sequence). After removal of 4 bases from V and 0 bases from J, the junction contained 4 bases not matched to a gene. The CDR3 has 16 amino acids. As DNA, the CDR3 is TGCAGTGCTATAGGACTAGCGGGAGGGATCTCCTACGAGCAGTACTTC. It yields the protein CSAIGLAGGISYEQYF.

This clonotype was observed at least ten times. The chain recombines TRBV20-1 with TRBJ1-1; TRBD1 matches 7 bases. The germline CDR1 and CDR2 sequences are DFQATT and SNEGSKA (reference sequence). CDR3 length equals 13 residues. The trim removed 5 bases at V and 1 base at J, leaving 4 bases unmatched. As DNA, the CDR3 is TGCAGTGCTCTCACAGGGGAGAACACTGAAGCTTTCTTT. Residues: CSALTGENTEAFF.

The sample holds a few counts of this clonotype. V gene TRBV5-1 combines with J gene TRBJ2-4; 9 nucleotides match TRBD2. In germline, CDR1 is SGHRS, CDR2 YFSETQ. The CDR3 covers 16 residues. V lost 3 bases, J lost 4 bases, and 8 bases stayed unmatched. Here the CDR3 reads CASSSQAGGQKNIQYF. Here the CDR3 DNA reads TGCGCCAGCAGCTCCCAAGCGGGAGGCCAGAAAAACATTCAGTACTTC.

Here the CDR3 reads CASTDLGQPQHF. CDR3 in DNA: TGTGCCAGCACGGATCTGGGGCAGCCCCAGCATTTT. The chain carries TRBV28 and TRBJ1-5; no definite D call. CDR3 length: 12 amino acids. Trimming took 7 bases from V and 7 from J, leaving 11 bases between them. Germline CDR1 reads MDHEN; CDR2 reads SYDVKM.

This clonotype has ten or more counts. The genes are TRBV5-1 and TRBJ1-1, with 7 nucleotides matching TRBD1. The CDR3 contains 15 residues. V gave up 0 bases and J gave up 1 base; unmatched junction bases: 3. The germline CDR1 and CDR2 sequences are SGHRS and YFSETQ. CDR3 coding DNA: TGCGCCAGCAGCTTGGACGGGACAGCGAACACTGAAGCTTTCTTT. It translates to CASSLDGTANTEAFF.

This clonotype was seen a few times. V gene TRBV7-2 combines with J gene TRBJ2-1; maybe TRBD1 (6 bases). V shed 1 base and J shed 12 bases, with 19 bases lying between them. The CDR3 spans 15 residues. The germline V gene encodes CDR1 SGHTA and CDR2 FQGNSA. CDR3 DNA sequence: TGTGCCAGCAGCTTAGGCGACAGGCGCTCCTCGCCGCAGTTCTTC. Protein sequence: CASSLGDRRSSPQFF.

This clonotype was counted between two and nine times. This chain links TRBV20-1 with TRBJ2-3, with D perhaps matching TRBD2 (5 bases). The CDR3 loop spans 14 amino acids. The V gene lost 3 bases and the J gene lost 1 base, with 11 bases spanning the gap. Germline lookup yields CDR1 DFQATT and CDR2 SNEGSKA (reference sequence). CDR3 protein: CSASSSPGTDTQYF. DNA for the CDR3: TGCAGTGCTAGTTCTAGCCCTGGCACAGATACGCAGTATTTT.

V gene TRBV5-1 combines with J gene TRBJ1-1, with D unresolved. CDR1 is SGHRS and CDR2 is YFSETQ in the germline V gene. V was trimmed by 0 bases and J by 1 base, leaving 7 bases between them. This CDR3 region has 14 residues. This CDR3 is CASSLEGWNTEAFF. CDR3 nucleotides: TGCGCCAGCAGCTTGGAGGGATGGAACACTGAAGCTTTCTTT.

This clonotype came up a few times. The CDR3, as DNA: TGCGCCAGCAGCCGCTCGGCACTAGCGGGATTCTACGAGCAGTACTTC. Protein sequence: CASSRSALAGFYEQYF. The chain carries TRBV4-3 and TRBJ2-7; 10 bases map to TRBD2. Germline assignment: CDR1 LGHNA and CDR2 YSLEER. J was trimmed by 3 bases and V by 4 bases; bases with no gene match: 9. This CDR3 spans 16 amino acids.

This clonotype was seen many times. This chain uses TRBV29-1 with TRBJ2-7; unclear D gene. Germline values: CDR1 SQVTM, CDR2 ANQGSEA. The V end lost 0 bases, the J end lost 0 bases, and 6 bases lay between the germline ends. This CDR3 has 13 amino acids. CDR3 sequence reads: CSVEDSNSYEQYF. CDR3 sequence (DNA): TGCAGCGTTGAAGACAGTAACTCCTACGAGCAGTACTTC.

This clonotype was seen at least ten times. The J gene is TRBJ2-5, the V gene TRBV12-3 or TRBV12-4; D unclear. This CDR3 spans 13 amino acids. V lost 3 bases and J lost 3, with 8 bases in between. CDR3 in DNA: TGTGCCAGCAGTTTTGGTGGGAAAGAGACCCAGTACTTC. Amino acids: CASSFGGKETQYF.

The chain has TRBV19 and TRBJ2-1, with D tentatively TRBD2 (7 bases). Germline V gene sequence: CDR1 LNHDA, CDR2 SQIVND (reference sequence). The CDR3 is 16 residues long. V shed 3 bases and J shed 3 bases, with 15 bases lying between them. The CDR3, as DNA: TGTGCCAGTAGTATTGGGACACGCGGGAGCTACAATGAGCAGTTCTTC. Protein product: CASSIGTRGSYNEQFF.

This clonotype occurred a few times. The CDR3 region has the DNA TGTGCCAGCAGGGCCGGGACTACTGATACGCAGTATTTT. Its translation is CASRAGTTDTQYF. The chain has TRBV12-3 or TRBV12-4 and TRBJ2-3; TRBD2 matches at 7 bases. The CDR3 consists of 13 residues. V shed 6 bases, J shed 6 bases, and the junction held 6 bases outside the gene matches.

The chain is built from TRBV6-5 and TRBJ2-3; the match to TRBD2 covers 8 bases. There are 16 residues in the CDR3. V was clipped by 1 base and J by 6 bases; unmatched bases: 9. Per germline, CDR1 MNHEY and CDR2 SVGAGI. Written as DNA, the CDR3 is TGTGCCAGCAGTTACTACAGCGGGAGTAGGGAGGATACGCAGTATTTT. Protein: CASSYYSGSREDTQYF.

This clonotype came up a few times. The V and J genes are TRBV20-1 and TRBJ1-1, with D perhaps matching TRBD1 (5 bases). CDR3 length equals 16 residues. CDR1 is DFQATT and CDR2 is SNEGSKA in the germline V gene (reference sequence). With 0 bases removed from V and 2 bases from J, the gap between germline ends came to 16 bases. CDR3 sequence (DNA): TGCAGTGCTAGAGACGCTGCGGGGAGGGGTAACACTGAAGCTTTCTTT. Translating it yields CSARDAAGRGNTEAFF.

CDR3 sequence: CATSAPEQGKNEQFF. DNA of the CDR3: TGTGCCACCAGTGCCCCGGAACAGGGGAAGAATGAGCAGTTCTTC. The chain couples TRBV24-1 to TRBJ2-1; 7 bases align to TRBD1. This CDR3 comprises 15 residues. Trimming removed 5 bases from V and 7 bases from J; junction bases left unmatched: 10. Germline CDR1 KGHDR, CDR2 SFDVKD.

Regarding this clonotype: The germline gene is not matched at one end of the junction; a read error may be the cause. The chain carries TRBV7-9 and TRBJ1-6; no definite D call. The CDR3 sequence is 15 residues long. Per the germline V gene, CDR1 is SEHNR and CDR2 is FQNEAQ (reference sequence). In nucleotides, the CDR3 is TGTGCCAGCAGTTCAGTCGCCTCCTCTAATTCACCCCTCCACTTT. Encoded protein: CASSSVASSNSPLHF. The variable domain in full, with the rest retrieved from reference TRBV7-9 and TRBJ1-6, is DTGVSQNPRHKITKRGQNVTFRCDPISEHNRLYWYRQTLGQGPEFLTYFQNEAQLEKSRLLSDRFSAERPKGSFSTLEIQRTEQGDSAMYLCASSSVASSNSPLHFGNGTRLTVT.

This clonotype was counted only a few times. V is TRBV20-1 and J is TRBJ1-2; no definite D call. CDR1 is DFQATT and CDR2 is SNEGSKA in the germline V gene (reference sequence). CDR3 length: 13 residues. V was trimmed by 3 bases and J by 1 base, leaving 9 bases between them. CDR3 in DNA: TGCAGTGCTAGGGCGGTTGGTAACTATGGCTACACCTTC. Residues: CSARAVGNYGYTF.

This clonotype was picked up a small number of times. V gene TRBV2 combines with J gene TRBJ2-3; TRBD2 aligns across 13 bases. CDR3 length: 18 amino acids. Germline V gives CDR1 SNHLY, CDR2 FYNNEI. V lost 5 bases and J lost 5; bases outside the gene matches: 13. This CDR3 reads CASSKSLRTSGRRDTQYF. The CDR3 DNA sequence: TGTGCCAGCAGTAAATCATTAAGGACTAGCGGGAGAAGAGATACGCAGTATTTT.

The CDR3 nucleotides read TGCAGTGCTGTACTAGCGGGAGGTACCTCCTACAATGAGCAGTTCTTC. Translated, it gives CSAVLAGGTSYNEQFF. This sequence joins TRBV20-1 and TRBJ2-1, with 12 nucleotides matching TRBD2. After removal of 5 bases from V and 0 bases from J, the junction contained 5 bases not matched to a gene. Germline assignment: CDR1 DFQATT and CDR2 SNEGSKA (reference sequence). This CDR3 has 16 residues.

The CDR3 loop is CASSLLRVSEQFF. The CDR3 nucleotides read TGCGCCAGCAGCCTGTTAAGGGTCAGTGAGCAGTTCTTC. The rearrangement links TRBV5-1 to TRBJ2-1; D gene ambiguous. The CDR3 totals 13 residues. V gave up 4 bases and J gave up 9 bases, with 14 bases separating them. Germline loops: CDR1 SGHRS, CDR2 YFSETQ.

This clonotype came up many times. This chain links TRBV4-2 with TRBJ2-1, with D hard to call. Germline values: CDR1 LGHNA, CDR2 YNFKEQ. V lost 1 base and J 5 bases, leaving 12 bases between the germline ends. The CDR3 runs 15 residues. The CDR3 sequence: CASSQVDQPDNEQFF. CDR3 nucleotide sequence: TGTGCCAGCAGCCAAGTGGACCAACCTGACAATGAGCAGTTCTTC.

The chain links TRBV5-1 to TRBJ1-4; D is ambiguous. Trimming cost V 3 bases and J 5 bases, with 14 bases left between them. Germline values: CDR1 SGHRS, CDR2 YFSETQ. The CDR3 spans 15 residues. The CDR3 sequence: CASSSEETKNEKLFF. The CDR3 DNA follows: TGCGCCAGCAGCTCCGAAGAAACGAAGAATGAAAAACTGTTTTTT.

This clonotype was detected once. A much bigger clone sits one base away, suggesting this may be a read error. This chain uses TRBV7-9 with TRBJ2-3; no firm D call. This CDR3 comprises 13 residues. The germline gives CDR1 SEHNR, CDR2 FQNEAQ (reference sequence). CDR3 sequence: CAGSLGPADTQYF. As DNA, the CDR3 is TGTGCCGGCAGCCTAGGACCGGCAGATACGCAGTATTTT.

The CDR3 DNA reads as TGCAGCGTTGAAGTGCGGAGCGGAACTTACGAGCAGTACTTC. It is translated as CSVEVRSGTYEQYF. This sequence joins TRBV29-1 and TRBJ2-7; D is perhaps TRBD2 (5 bases). Germline V CDR1 and CDR2: SQVTM, ANQGSEA. The CDR3 loop spans 14 amino acids. The ends were cut back, 1 base at V and 4 bases at J, with 14 bases in the middle.

The rearrangement links TRBV9 to TRBJ1-5, with D possibly TRBD1 on 6 matching bases. The CDR3 is 15 residues long. The V end was cut by 4 bases, the J end by 6 bases, with 17 bases between. CDR1 and CDR2 from the germline V gene are SGDLS and YYNGEE. This CDR3 reads CASSTTGNPGQPQHF. In nucleotides, the CDR3 is TGTGCCAGCAGCACCACAGGGAACCCTGGTCAGCCCCAGCATTTT. The full variable domain, in which reference TRBV9 and TRBJ1-5 provide the parts outside the CDR3, is DSGVTQTPKHLITATGQRVTLRCSPRSGDLSVYWYQQSLDQGLQFLIQYYNGEERAKGNILERFSAQQFPDLHSELNLSSLELGDSALYFCASSTTGNPGQPQHFGDGTRLSIL.

This CDR3 reads CASSPPPYEKLFF. CDR3 nucleotides: TGTGCCAGCAGCCCGCCTCCCTATGAAAAACTGTTTTTT. The chain has TRBV12-3 or TRBV12-4 and TRBJ1-4; D remains unclear. The CDR3 covers 13 residues. Trimming took 6 bases from V and 6 from J, leaving 11 bases between them.

J is TRBJ2-3 and V is TRBV7-2; TRBD2 matches 10 bases. This CDR3 spans 15 amino acids. The V gene's germline CDR1 is SGHTA and CDR2 FQGNSA. V was clipped by 5 bases and J by 5 bases; unmatched bases: 7. The CDR3 nucleotides read TGTGCCAGCAGCCGGCTAGCGGGGGTTGGAGATACGCAGTATTTT. Its protein is CASSRLAGVGDTQYF.

This clonotype has more than one count but fewer than ten. The gene calls are TRBV12-3 or TRBV12-4 and TRBJ2-5; the match to TRBD2 covers 10 bases. The V gene end was trimmed by 3 bases and the J gene end by 0 bases; junction bases not matched to a gene: 7. The CDR3 loop spans 17 amino acids. As DNA, the CDR3 is TGTGCCAGCAGTTTTGGAGCGGGGGGGCCCTACCAAGAGACCCAGTACTTC. It specifies CASSFGAGGPYQETQYF.